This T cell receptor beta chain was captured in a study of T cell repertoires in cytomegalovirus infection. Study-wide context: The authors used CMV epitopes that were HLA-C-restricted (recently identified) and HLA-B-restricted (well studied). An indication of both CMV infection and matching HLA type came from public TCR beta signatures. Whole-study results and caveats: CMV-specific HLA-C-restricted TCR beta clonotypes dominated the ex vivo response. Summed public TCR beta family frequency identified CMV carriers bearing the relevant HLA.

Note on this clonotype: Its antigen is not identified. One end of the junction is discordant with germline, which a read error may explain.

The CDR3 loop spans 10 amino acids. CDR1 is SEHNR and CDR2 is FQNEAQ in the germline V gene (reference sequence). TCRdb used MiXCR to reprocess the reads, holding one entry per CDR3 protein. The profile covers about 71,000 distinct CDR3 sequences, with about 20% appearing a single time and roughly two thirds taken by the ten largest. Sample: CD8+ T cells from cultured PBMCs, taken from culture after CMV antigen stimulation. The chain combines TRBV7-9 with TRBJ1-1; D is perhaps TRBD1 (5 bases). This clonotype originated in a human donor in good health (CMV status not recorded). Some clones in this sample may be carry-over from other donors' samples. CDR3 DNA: TGTGCCAGCAGCTTAGTGGGACTCCCTTTT. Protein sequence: CASSLVGLPF.